The source of this T cell receptor (beta chain) is a study of PD-L1 blockade in urothelial cancer (dated by TCRdb to 2015 to 2018). A note on the overall study: Every patient began therapy at some point between 2014 and 2015 and was given atezolizumab 1,200 mg intravenously every 3 weeks. The study, an exploratory multi-omic analysis, examined somatic, immune and clinical correlates of response to PD-L1 blockade with atezolizumab in urothelial cancer. Pretreatment tumor samples, along with matched peripheral blood collected serially before and after atezolizumab treatment, underwent TCR sequencing. An ECOG performance status of 0 or 1 was recorded for the patients, and 0 to 3 prior chemotherapy regimens had been received by the patients. Blood samples were analyzed 3 weeks after the start of treatment (second dose) and 6 weeks after the start of treatment. In the same patients, whole exome sequencing and RNA sequencing of pretreatment tumors were performed in addition to TCR sequencing. About nine tenths of the roughly 29 patients were identified as males with urothelial cancer of bladder origin, and a prior smoking history was reported by 18 of 29 patients. Pretreatment blood TCR-seq was available for fewer than 30 patients, at least one posttreatment blood collection was obtained for 24 patients, and tumor TCR-seq was available for 24 patients. Blood samples gave a median of about 130,000 T cells and 82,636 unique TCRs, with a median clonality of 0.080. Fewer than ten patients reached durable clinical benefit, while 15 to 25 patients did not. Progression-free survival longer than 6 months counted as durable clinical benefit, and TCR features were additionally tested against both progression-free and overall survival. Results and caveats for the whole study, not just this receptor: Because the sample size was small (n of about 30) and many exploratory analyses were performed, the results are intended to be hypothesis-generating. Patients with durable benefit showed greater expansion of tumor-associated TCR clones in peripheral blood 3 weeks after starting treatment (n of about 20, p = 0.022). Improved progression-free and overall survival was associated with having pretreatment peripheral blood TCR clonality below the median.

A total of roughly 30 patients with locally advanced or metastatic urothelial carcinoma, treated at Memorial Sloan Kettering on a trial protocol, made up the cohort. Peripheral blood mononuclear cells were collected pretreatment and during treatment, with between 1 and 8 total time points obtained per patient. The Qiagen DNeasy Blood extraction kit was used to purify genomic DNA from total PBMCs and tumor samples. PBMCs were collected pretreatment and during treatment, and were isolated and stored as previously described. The germline V gene yields SGHRS for CDR1 and YFSETQ for CDR2. Inclusive of the bounding cysteine and phenylalanine, the CDR3 is 14 residues long. Just the 42-base CDR3 DNA is kept, in frame starting at base 1. Here V drops 2 bases and J drops 10 bases, and the junction holds 9 bases not matched to any gene. Synthetic TCR analog templates were spiked into each PCR so that absolute template abundance could be estimated from read counts. TCRbeta CDR3 regions were amplified from genomic DNA with bias-controlled V and J gene primers using the immunoSEQ assay. Sequencing of rearranged TCRbeta segments was done at approximately 20X coverage. As for how the authors treated the data: Sequencing errors were corrected by clustering, and CDR3s were annotated against IMGT so that V, D and J genes could be assigned. Downstream analyses used only productive TCRbeta rearrangements, leaving out any out-of-frame or stop-codon sequences. Clonality was computed as one minus Shannon entropy normalized by the log of the number of unique productive sequences. Fisher's exact test with Benjamini-Hochberg correction, at a threshold of adjusted p below 0.01, was used to find clones that differed between time points or between blood and tumor. Held by TCRdb, this immuneACCESS table contains in-frame sequences only and omits some clones. Under half of the omission traces to an unresolved V gene where checked; the cause of the rest is unknown. V and J calls and clone size come straight from that table; D and trimming were deduced from the DNA. A total of more than 50,000 clones appear in this sample, roughly 82% of them only once. The ten largest account for approximately 4% of the sample.

Note on this clone: No antigen is known for it. Base qualities are not at hand, and no much larger clone is one base apart.

The sequence derives from a man in his 70s with urothelial cancer. The sequence is built from TRBV5-1 and TRBJ2-1; 7 bases in between match TRBD2. The sequencing used PBMCs, collected around atezolizumab (anti-PD-L1) treatment. At the DNA level, the sequence is TGCGCCAGCAGCTTCGGGACTACCCTCGGGGAGCAGTTCTTC. Its protein reads: CASSFGTTLGEQFF.